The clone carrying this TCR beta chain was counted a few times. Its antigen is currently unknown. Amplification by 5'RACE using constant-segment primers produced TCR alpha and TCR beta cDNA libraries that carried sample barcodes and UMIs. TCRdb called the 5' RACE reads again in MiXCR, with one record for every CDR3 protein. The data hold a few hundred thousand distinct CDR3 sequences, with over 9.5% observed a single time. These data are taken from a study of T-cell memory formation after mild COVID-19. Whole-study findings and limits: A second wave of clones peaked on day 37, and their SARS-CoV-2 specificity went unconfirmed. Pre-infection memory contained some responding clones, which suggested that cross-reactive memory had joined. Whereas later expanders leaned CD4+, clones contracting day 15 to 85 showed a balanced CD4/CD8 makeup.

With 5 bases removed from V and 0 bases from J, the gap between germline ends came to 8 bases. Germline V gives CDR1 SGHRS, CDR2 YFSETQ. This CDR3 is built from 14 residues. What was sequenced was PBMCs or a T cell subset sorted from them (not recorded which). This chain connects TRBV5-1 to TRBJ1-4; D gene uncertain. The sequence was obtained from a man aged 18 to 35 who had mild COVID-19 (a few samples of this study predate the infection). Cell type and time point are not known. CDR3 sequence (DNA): TGCGCCAGCAGAGTGGGGACAACTAATGAAAAACTGTTTTTT. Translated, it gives CASRVGTTNEKLFF.